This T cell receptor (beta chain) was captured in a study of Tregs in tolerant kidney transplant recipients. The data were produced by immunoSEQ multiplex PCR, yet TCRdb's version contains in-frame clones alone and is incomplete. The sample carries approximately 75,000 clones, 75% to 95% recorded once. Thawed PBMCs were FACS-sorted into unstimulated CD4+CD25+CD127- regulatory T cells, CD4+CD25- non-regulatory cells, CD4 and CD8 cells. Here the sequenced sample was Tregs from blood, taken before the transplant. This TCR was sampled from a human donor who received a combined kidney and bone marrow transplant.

Here the CDR3 reads CASSQPDRNTEAFF. The CDR3 bases are TGCGCCAGCAGCCAACCCGACCGAAACACTGAAGCTTTCTTT. V gene TRBV4-1 combines with J gene TRBJ1-1; D is undetermined. V lost 2 bases and J lost 2, with 9 bases in between. The CDR3 sequence is 14 residues long. Germline V gene lookup returns CDR1 MGHRA and CDR2 YSYEKL.